The text below deals with one T cell receptor (beta chain). The antigen remains undetermined. Some clones are missing from TCRdb's copy, which holds only in-frame ones; the method was immunoSEQ multiplex PCR. The sample records about 96,000 clones, around 90% being singletons. This record belongs to a study of T cell responses to AZD1222 COVID-19 vaccine. The CDR3 spans 14 residues. The V and J ends lost 1 base and 1 base respectively, with 8 bases between them. Germline V gives CDR1 SGHNT, CDR2 YYREEE (reference sequence). Study conclusions and caveats: Two doses of AZD1222 preceded a rise in Spike-specific TCR breadth and depth. Repertoire sampling occurred only after the peak T cell response. Spike-spanning, vaccine-associated CD4 TCRs were dominant at 160-218 and 743-854.

The sample here was peripheral blood, taken on day 0 of AZD1222 vaccination. The J gene is TRBJ2-5, the V gene TRBV5-4, with TRBD2 as a possible D gene (6 bases). This clonotype was sampled from an adult in good health. The CDR3 is CASSLSGVQETQYF. In DNA form, the CDR3 reads TGTGCCAGCAGCTTGTCGGGGGTCCAAGAGACCCAGTACTTC.